The 10 T cell receptor beta chains below all came from one sample that was sequenced in a study of pediatric ulcerative colitis. Produced via immunoSEQ multiplex PCR; TCRdb's table is partial and in-frame only. The sample has 30,000 to 45,000 clones, over 80% seen once. The specimen sequenced was blood. The receptors come from a girl aged 10 to 17 with moderate ulcerative colitis.

The gene calls are TRBV2 and TRBJ2-1; possible D gene TRBD2, 5 bases. In germline, CDR1 is SNHLY, CDR2 FYNNEI. This CDR3 comprises 15 residues. The V and J ends lost 6 bases and 0 bases respectively, with 12 bases between them. The CDR3 nucleotides are TGTGCCAGCAGAGGAGCGGATAGCTCCTACAATGAGCAGTTCTTC. Its translation is CASRGADSSYNEQFF.

J is TRBJ1-1 and V is TRBV5-1, with D tentatively TRBD1 (5 bases). V was shortened by 4 bases and J by 4 bases, with 14 bases between the two germline ends. The germline V gene encodes CDR1 SGHRS and CDR2 YFSETQ. CDR3 length: 14 residues. CDR3 bases: TGCGCCAGCAGCGGGGGGGACGGAGCCACTGAAGCTTTCTTT. The encoded protein is CASSGGDGATEAFF.

This clone was seen just once. The chain combines TRBV7-9 with TRBJ2-7; 14 bases fit TRBD2. The CDR3 is made up of 15 amino acids. Losses at the gene ends were 5 bases for V and 3 bases for J; bases not matched to a gene: 3. Germline values: CDR1 SEHNR, CDR2 FQNEAQ (reference sequence). CDR3 sequence (DNA): TGTGCCAGCAGCCCGACTAGCGGGAGGGGCTACGAGCAGTACTTC. Translation: CASSPTSGRGYEQYF.

This clone was picked up a small number of times. The V call is TRBV30, the J call TRBJ1-5, with 12 bases identical to TRBD1. This CDR3 is built from 18 residues. V lost 2 bases, J lost 11 bases, and 19 bases stayed unmatched. Germline CDR1 GTSNPN, CDR2 SVGIG (reference sequence). CDR3 DNA: TGTGCCTGGAGTAGGGGACAGGGGGCCCCCGGATCAGAATCAGCCCAGCATTTT. Translating it yields CAWSRGQGAPGSESAQHF.

The rearrangement joins TRBV10-2 to TRBJ2-3; 14 positions match TRBD2. From germline, CDR1 is WSHSY and CDR2 SAAADI. The CDR3 is made up of 16 amino acids. J gave up 3 bases and V 10 bases, and 9 bases lay outside the gene matches. CDR3 sequence: CATTGTSGSVTDTQYF. DNA for the CDR3: TGCGCCACGACCGGGACTAGCGGGAGTGTGACAGATACGCAGTATTTT.

The chain uses TRBV7-9 and TRBJ1-1; 7 bases map to TRBD1. CDR1 is SEHNR, CDR2 FQNEAQ, per germline (reference sequence). V trimming: 8 bases; J trimming: 2 bases; junction bases outside the gene matches: 14. The CDR3 totals 16 residues. CDR3 sequence: CASPITGDGRNTEAFF. The CDR3 coding sequence is TGTGCCAGCCCTATTACAGGGGACGGCCGAAACACTGAAGCTTTCTTT.

This clone was detected a few times. The gene calls are TRBV28 and TRBJ2-2, with a weak D call TRBD2 (6 bases). The CDR3 length is 14 residues. Germline V lookup: CDR1 MDHEN, CDR2 SYDVKM. V dropped 6 bases and J dropped 4 bases, with 12 bases sitting between them. The CDR3 loop reads CASSKMGGTGELFF. The CDR3 DNA sequence: TGTGCCAGCAGCAAAATGGGGGGCACCGGGGAGCTGTTTTTT.

The V and J genes are TRBV6-6 and TRBJ2-1; D gene unclear. Looked up from germline, CDR1 is MNHNY and CDR2 is SVGAGI (reference sequence). The CDR3 is 11 residues long. Trimming left V 5 bases short and J 8 bases short, with 7 bases between. The CDR3 DNA is TGTGCCAGCAGTAGGACGTATGAGCAGTTCTTC. Encoded protein: CASSRTYEQFF.

V is TRBV7-2 and J is TRBJ1-5; D is ambiguous. CDR1 SGHTA and CDR2 FQGNSA come from the germline V gene. V shed 2 bases and J shed 6 bases, with 8 bases lying between them. The CDR3 is 13 amino acids. The CDR3 bases are TGTGCCAGCAGCTTAAGGCTGGGTCAGCCCCAGCATTTT. It yields the protein CASSLRLGQPQHF.

V and J are TRBV7-2 and TRBJ2-1; 10 positions match TRBD2. V was pared by 1 base and J by 5 bases, with 8 bases of the junction left unmatched. This CDR3 is 17 amino acids long. The germline gives CDR1 SGHTA, CDR2 FQGNSA. The CDR3 spells CASSLGPSGSFNNEQFF. DNA of the CDR3: TGTGCCAGCAGCTTAGGGCCTAGCGGGAGCTTTAACAATGAGCAGTTCTTC.